This entry is about one TCR beta chain. Its antigen is currently unknown. This sample was included in a study of T-cell memory formation after mild COVID-19. The study's findings and limits: The study detected some responding clones in pre-infection memory, suggesting cross-reactive memory joined. Later expanders leaned CD4+, whereas day 15 to 85 contracting clones were balanced CD4/CD8. Still unconfirmed is whether the second-wave clones peaking on day 37 recognized SARS-CoV-2.

In germline, CDR1 is PRHDT, CDR2 FYEKMQ (reference sequence). There are 15 residues in the CDR3. Trimming cost V 1 base and J 7 bases; bases outside gene matches: 4. TCR alpha and TCR beta cDNA libraries with sample barcodes and UMIs came from 5'RACE using constant-segment primers. A single record per CDR3 protein comes from TCRdb applying MiXCR to the 5' RACE reads. The sample lists roughly 120,000 distinct CDR3 sequences; roughly 15% were seen once. The receptor comes from an adult woman who had mild COVID-19 (a few samples of this study predate the infection). Cell type and time point are not known. The rearrangement joins TRBV13 to TRBJ2-1; 10 bases line up with TRBD1. The material sequenced was PBMCs or a T cell subset sorted from them (not recorded which). CDR3 sequence: CASSLEGQGRNEQFF. DNA of the CDR3: TGTGCCAGCAGCTTAGAGGGACAGGGGAGAAATGAGCAGTTCTTC.